Below, one T cell receptor (beta chain) is given with its context. Adults between roughly 18 and 100 years of age took part from some 25 US areas. Per the original data handling: Estimates of nucleated cell counts were drawn from the amplification of reference gene primers. Produced via immunoSEQ multiplex PCR; TCRdb's table is partial and in-frame only. Clone size and V and J calls were adopted from that table, with D and trimming inferred from the DNA. The sample records about 220,000 clones, roughly four fifths being singletons. From germline, CDR1 is SGHVS and CDR2 FQNEAQ. The CDR3 spans 16 residues. Losses at the gene ends were 4 bases for V and 7 bases for J; bases not matched to a gene: 9. The data were taken from a study of blood T cell repertoires in COVID-19. Looking at the study overall: Collection of acute and convalescent COVID-19 samples took place in the United States, Italy and Spain. In each case, the material was cDNA or gDNA derived from T cells, B-cell-depleted T cells, or PBMCs.

This TCR came from a man aged 35-49 years who had recovered from COVID-19. The chain carries TRBV7-8 and TRBJ1-5; 11 nucleotides match TRBD1. The specimen was PBMCs or T cells enriched from blood (not recorded which). CDR3 DNA: TGTGCCAGCAGCTCGAGGGACAGGGGGATCAGGCAGCCCCAGCATTTT. Translating gives CASSSRDRGIRQPQHF.